The entry below describes one T cell receptor (beta chain). Its antigen is undetermined. The data derive from a study of cytomegalovirus exposure and HLA in healthy donors. At the level of the study: HLA-typed donors were the source of some 85 million unique TCRs, which an early data release held.

The V and J ends lost 3 bases and 8 bases, in that order; junction bases with no gene match: 5. The CDR3 is 14 amino acids. Germline V gene lookup returns CDR1 KGHSH and CDR2 LQKENI. General observations from the study: No immune exposure information besides CMV serostatus was available. A link between a missense DCLRE1C variant and TCR beta V- and J-gene trimming emerged from a later analysis.

60 Vbeta and 13 Jbeta primers were used in PCR. Profiling relied on immunoSEQ multiplex PCR, and the TCRdb table lists in-frame clones only, not all of them. The table for this sample gives 65,000 to 80,000 clones. The V and J genes are TRBV18 and TRBJ2-1, with 9 bases matching TRBD2. Sequencing input: PBMCs. The sequence came from a female donor in good health and CMV-seropositive. The CDR3 DNA reads TGTGCCAGCTCACCCGGGCGGGGGGGCGATGAGCAGTTCTTC. Encoded protein: CASSPGRGGDEQFF.